This is a list of T cell receptor beta chains from one sample in a study of shared clonotypes between healthy human individuals. TCRdb's table, derived via immunoSEQ multiplex PCR, lists solely in-frame clones and lacks some. The top ten hold approximately 0.13% of the sample, which has approximately 2.4 million clones, under 97% seen once. Input material: naive CD4+ T cells sorted from blood. The receptors originated from a man aged 18-30 years in good health. Each CDR3 is given with its conserved first and last residue. Fields, in order: V gene, clone size, J gene, D gene, CDR3 DNA, CDR3 protein. A D gene is named only where the DNA matches it firmly. The listing skips clone size in some rows; elsewhere it reads once, few, many or a size class.

v_call: TRBV30; clone_size: NA; j_call: TRBJ2-7; d_call: NA; cdr3_nt: TGTGCCTGGAGTCCCCTGGGGGTCTCCTACGAGCAGTACTTC; cdr3_aa: CAWSPLGVSYEQYF
v_call: TRBV5-8; clone_size: NA; j_call: TRBJ2-7; d_call: TRBD2; cdr3_nt: TGTGCCAGCAGCTTGAGGGGGACTAGCGCCTACGAGCAGTACTTC; cdr3_aa: CASSLRGTSAYEQYF
v_call: TRBV6-5; clone_size: once; j_call: TRBJ2-7; d_call: NA; cdr3_nt: TGTGCCAGCAGGGACTCTGAGTCGAGGGGGGGAAGTTTC; cdr3_aa: CASRDSESRGGSF
v_call: TRBV6-6; clone_size: NA; j_call: TRBJ2-7; d_call: TRBD1; cdr3_nt: TGTGCCAGCAGATCGGGACAGTACTCTAACGAGCAGTACTTC; cdr3_aa: CASRSGQYSNEQYF
v_call: TRBV29-1; clone_size: once; j_call: TRBJ2-3; d_call: NA; cdr3_nt: TGCAGCGTGGTGGGAGGCACAGATACGCAGTATTTT; cdr3_aa: CSVVGGTDTQYF
v_call: TRBV5-1; clone_size: NA; j_call: TRBJ1-5; d_call: NA; cdr3_nt: TGCGCCAGCAGTTCAGGAACAAATAGCAATCAGCCCCAGCATTTT; cdr3_aa: CASSSGTNSNQPQHF
v_call: TRBV7-9; clone_size: NA; j_call: TRBJ2-7; d_call: TRBD2; cdr3_nt: TGTGCCAGCAGCTTAGTGGCTAGCGGGAGGACCCACGAGCAGTACTTC; cdr3_aa: CASSLVASGRTHEQYF
v_call: TRBV6-1; clone_size: NA; j_call: TRBJ1-2; d_call: NA; cdr3_nt: TGTGCCAGCCTTTCGGGGCAGGGAAGTAACTATGGCTACACCTTC; cdr3_aa: CASLSGQGSNYGYTF
v_call: TRBV7-8; clone_size: NA; j_call: TRBJ1-2; d_call: NA; cdr3_nt: TGTGCCAGCAGCTTATACATTAGAGAGGACTATGGCTACACCTTC; cdr3_aa: CASSLYIREDYGYTF
v_call: TRBV12-5; clone_size: NA; j_call: TRBJ1-3; d_call: NA; cdr3_nt: TGTGCTAGCCGGGACGGCTCTGGAAACACCATATATTTT; cdr3_aa: CASRDGSGNTIYF